The 26 T cell receptor beta chains below come from one sample, sequenced in a study of blood T cell repertoires in COVID-19. TCRdb keeps only in-frame clones here, not all; method: immunoSEQ multiplex PCR. Among some 300,000 clones listed, 86% were seen once. Sequencing used peripheral blood. These receptors were collected from a woman in her 70s with COVID-19, enrolled during active disease.

This sequence joins TRBV7-2 and TRBJ2-7; D possibly corresponds to TRBD1 (6 bases). Germline assignment: CDR1 SGHTA and CDR2 FQGNSA. There are 15 residues in the CDR3. Deletions cut 5 bases from V and 1 base from J, with 15 bases between. In nucleotides, the CDR3 is TGTGCCAGCAGCGAGGACAGATCCCGATCCTACGAGCAGTACTTC. It is translated as CASSEDRSRSYEQYF.

This clone came up once. V gene TRBV18 combines with J gene TRBJ2-7; D possibly corresponds to TRBD2 (6 bases). The CDR3 totals 15 residues. With 1 base removed from V and 3 bases from J, the gap between germline ends came to 13 bases. CDR1 is KGHSH and CDR2 is LQKENI in the germline V gene. The CDR3 DNA follows: TGTGCCAGCTCACCACGAAGTGGGACTGACTACGAGCAGTACTTC. Translated: CASSPRSGTDYEQYF.

V and J are TRBV6-6 and TRBJ1-1; 8 nucleotides agree with TRBD1. Per germline, CDR1 MNHNY and CDR2 SVGAGI (reference sequence). This CDR3 comprises 15 residues. J was trimmed by 7 bases and V by 5 bases; bases with no gene match: 12. The CDR3 DNA reads TGTGCCAGCAGTACCCGAACAGGGGGACCCAATGAAGCTTTCTTT. Translating it yields CASSTRTGGPNEAFF.

The V and J genes are TRBV24-1 and TRBJ1-4; 7 bases align to TRBD1. The germline V gene has CDR1 KGHDR and CDR2 SFDVKD. The J segment lost 0 bases and the V segment lost 9 bases, leaving 3 bases of the junction unmatched. The CDR3 extends over 14 amino acids. CDR3 sequence reads: CATGDSATNEKLFF. The CDR3 bases are TGTGCCACCGGGGACAGTGCAACTAATGAAAAACTGTTTTTT.

This rearrangement joins TRBV4-1 to TRBJ1-2, with 7 positions matching TRBD1. V shed 3 bases and J 8 bases; nucleotides not matched to a gene: 3. This CDR3 spans 12 amino acids. Germline V gene lookup returns CDR1 MGHRA and CDR2 YSYEKL. The CDR3 DNA follows: TGCGCCAGCAGCCAGACAGGGCCCGGCTACACCTTC. Translation gives CASSQTGPGYTF.

V and J are TRBV7-2 and TRBJ1-5; D gene uncertain. The V end was cut by 5 bases, the J end by 5 bases, with 7 bases between. Germline lookup yields CDR1 SGHTA and CDR2 FQGNSA. The CDR3 covers 12 residues. For the CDR3, the DNA is TGTGCCAGCAGCCCCGGGGATCAGCCCCAGCATTTT. This gives the protein CASSPGDQPQHF.

The chain couples TRBV19 to TRBJ1-4; 7 nucleotides line up with TRBD1. Germline trimming cut 4 bases from V and 0 bases from J; bases unmatched to any gene: 8. This CDR3 comprises 17 residues. Germline CDR1 is LNHDA and CDR2 is SQIVND (reference sequence). The CDR3 DNA is TGTGCCAGTAGTACCGCAGGACAGGCTGCAACTAATGAAAAACTGTTTTTT. Encoded protein: CASSTAGQAATNEKLFF.

The chain carries TRBV24-1 and TRBJ1-2, with D possibly matching TRBD1 (5 bases). V gave up 4 bases and J gave up 7 bases, with 15 bases separating them. This CDR3 region has 14 residues. Germline V lookup: CDR1 KGHDR, CDR2 SFDVKD. As DNA, the CDR3 is TGTGCCACCAGTGACCGGTTCTCGACAGCTGGCTACACCTTC. Residues: CATSDRFSTAGYTF.

The CDR3 loop reads CASSPGSRTPLHF. The CDR3 coding sequence is TGTGCCAGCAGTCCCGGGTCCCGAACACCCCTCCACTTT. The chain couples TRBV12-3 or TRBV12-4 to TRBJ1-6; D remains unclear. The germline V and J ends were trimmed by 5 bases and 11 bases, with 13 bases remaining between them. The CDR3 sequence is 13 residues long.

The chain links TRBV5-1 to TRBJ2-7, with D perhaps TRBD1 (5 bases). In germline, CDR1 is SGHRS, CDR2 YFSETQ. V shed 6 bases and J shed 2 bases, with 18 bases lying between them. This CDR3 has 15 amino acids. The CDR3 here is CASTPGRAATYEQYF. Here the CDR3 DNA reads TGCGCCAGCACCCCAGGCAGGGCCGCTACCTACGAGCAGTACTTC.

The J gene is TRBJ1-5, the V gene TRBV19; TRBD1 aligns across 11 bases. Germline values: CDR1 LNHDA, CDR2 SQIVND (reference sequence). The V gene end was trimmed by 10 bases and the J gene end by 2 bases; junction bases not matched to a gene: 10. This CDR3 is built from 16 residues. CDR3 sequence: CATHGQGAGGNQPQHF. Written as DNA, the CDR3 is TGTGCCACCCACGGACAGGGGGCTGGGGGCAATCAGCCCCAGCATTTT.

The genes are TRBV10-3 and TRBJ2-1, with D possibly matching TRBD2 (5 bases). Per the germline V gene, CDR1 is ENHRY and CDR2 is SYGVKD. The CDR3 spans 13 residues. V lost 0 bases and J lost 10, with 10 bases in between. CDR3 in DNA: TGTGCCATCAGTGAGTCAGAGGGTTGGGAGCAGTTCTTC. Protein sequence: CAISESEGWEQFF.

The chain joins TRBV6-6 to TRBJ1-1; a weak D match, TRBD1 (6 bases). The ends were cut back, 8 bases at V and 1 base at J, with 11 bases in the middle. Germline V CDR1 and CDR2: MNHNY, SVGAGI (reference sequence). The length of the CDR3 is 13 residues. The CDR3 region is CASLTGRNTEAFF. CDR3 sequence (DNA): TGTGCCAGCCTAACAGGGAGGAACACTGAAGCTTTCTTT.

The chain joins TRBV19 to TRBJ1-1, with a tentative D call TRBD1 (5 bases). The V gene's germline CDR1 is LNHDA and CDR2 SQIVND (reference sequence). Trimming took 8 bases from V and 0 from J, leaving 19 bases between them. The CDR3 extends over 16 amino acids. The CDR3 loop is CASYSGGRGLNTEAFF. In DNA form, the CDR3 reads TGTGCCAGTTATAGCGGGGGGAGAGGGCTGAACACTGAAGCTTTCTTT.

J is TRBJ2-7 and V is TRBV19, with D possibly TRBD2 on 5 matching bases. This CDR3 is 17 amino acids long. Trimming shortened V by 1 base and J by 3 bases, and 19 bases separated the two germline ends. Germline assignment: CDR1 LNHDA and CDR2 SQIVND (reference sequence). The CDR3 is CASSIGAAVVRDYEQYF. As DNA, the CDR3 is TGTGCCAGTAGTATAGGAGCGGCGGTGGTCAGAGACTACGAGCAGTACTTC.

The genes are TRBV7-2 and TRBJ2-5; 8 bases align to TRBD2. Unmatched junction bases numbered 7, after V lost 2 bases and J lost 5 bases. Germline values: CDR1 SGHTA, CDR2 FQGNSA. The CDR3 has 15 residues. For the CDR3, the DNA is TGTGCCAGCAGCTTACCCGGGGGGGCCTTGGAGACCCAGTACTTC. Amino acid sequence: CASSLPGGALETQYF.

The chain combines TRBV19 with TRBJ2-1, with 7 bases fitting TRBD2. Looked up from germline, CDR1 is LNHDA and CDR2 is SQIVND (reference sequence). V shed 9 bases and J 0 bases; nucleotides not matched to a gene: 5. The CDR3 extends over 14 amino acids. The DNA of the CDR3 is TGTGCCAGCGGGGGGTTAAGCTCCTACAATGAGCAGTTCTTC. Its translation: CASGGLSSYNEQFF.

This sequence joins TRBV10-2 and TRBJ1-2, with D unresolved. Per germline, CDR1 WSHSY and CDR2 SAAADI. The length of the CDR3 is 11 residues. Trimming removed 7 bases from V and 5 bases from J, with 8 bases in between. The CDR3 sequence is CASTDWYGYTF. For the CDR3, the DNA is TGCGCCAGCACGGACTGGTATGGCTACACCTTC.

The chain combines TRBV7-2 with TRBJ1-2, with D perhaps matching TRBD1 (5 bases). Per germline, CDR1 SGHTA and CDR2 FQGNSA. V was cut by 2 bases and J by 2 bases, with 15 bases left in between. There are 16 residues in the CDR3. CDR3 protein: CASSLPVRGRNYGYTF. CDR3 DNA sequence: TGTGCCAGCAGCTTACCGGTTAGGGGTCGGAACTATGGCTACACCTTC.

The chain employs TRBV12-3 or TRBV12-4 and TRBJ1-5, with 10 nucleotides matching TRBD1. CDR3 length: 13 residues. V lost 6 bases, J lost 8 bases, and 4 bases stayed unmatched. In DNA form, the CDR3 reads TGTGCCAGCAGGACAGGGGGCGCAGAGCCCCAGCATTTT. This gives the protein CASRTGGAEPQHF.

This clone appeared a single time. This CDR3 is CASSLDPRREANNEQFF. DNA for the CDR3: TGTGCCAGCAGCTTAGACCCGCGCAGGGAGGCAAACAATGAGCAGTTCTTC. This rearrangement joins TRBV11-3 to TRBJ2-1; D possibly corresponds to TRBD2 (6 bases). The CDR3 spans 17 residues. With 0 bases removed from V and 5 bases from J, the gap between germline ends came to 17 bases. Germline lookup yields CDR1 SGHNT and CDR2 YENEEA.

The chain carries TRBV5-6 and TRBJ2-7, with 9 bases fitting TRBD1. There are 14 residues in the CDR3. CDR1 and CDR2 from the germline V gene are SGHDT and YYEEEE. The V gene end was trimmed by 4 bases and the J gene end by 3 bases; junction bases not matched to a gene: 5. The CDR3 is CASSGTGRNYEQYF. Written as DNA, the CDR3 is TGTGCCAGCAGCGGGACAGGGAGGAACTACGAGCAGTACTTC.

This clone was found a few times. The rearrangement joins TRBV6-5 to TRBJ2-7; TRBD1 matches 9 bases. With V trimmed by 4 bases and J by 0 bases, 7 bases remained unmatched. Per the germline V gene, CDR1 is MNHEY and CDR2 is SVGAGI. The CDR3 has 16 amino acids. The CDR3 DNA reads as TGTGCCAGCAGTTGGTCCGGGACAGGGACCTCCTACGAGCAGTACTTC. Translating gives CASSWSGTGTSYEQYF.

This clone appeared a single time. The chain recombines TRBV9 with TRBJ1-2; the D is unclear. The V and J ends lost 0 bases and 8 bases respectively, with 8 bases between them. Germline CDR1 is SGDLS and CDR2 is YYNGEE. This CDR3 contains 12 residues. This CDR3 is CASSVAHGGYTF. CDR3 DNA: TGTGCCAGCAGCGTAGCACACGGGGGCTACACCTTC.

The CDR3 region is CASLGQRGLTYEQYF. CDR3 nucleotide sequence: TGTGCCAGCCTAGGGCAGCGGGGGCTCACCTACGAGCAGTACTTC. This chain connects TRBV2 to TRBJ2-7; 8 positions match TRBD2. CDR3 length: 15 residues. V was pared by 8 bases and J by 2 bases, with 11 bases of the junction left unmatched. Germline assignment: CDR1 SNHLY and CDR2 FYNNEI.

This chain uses TRBV12-5 with TRBJ1-1, with TRBD1 as a possible D gene (6 bases). The germline CDR1 and CDR2 sequences are LGHNT and FRNRAP. The CDR3 has 14 residues. Trimming removed 7 bases at V and 1 base at J, with 13 bases between. The DNA of the CDR3 is TGTGCTAGTGTTCAGGGGAGTTGGAACACTGAAGCTTTCTTT. Translation: CASVQGSWNTEAFF.